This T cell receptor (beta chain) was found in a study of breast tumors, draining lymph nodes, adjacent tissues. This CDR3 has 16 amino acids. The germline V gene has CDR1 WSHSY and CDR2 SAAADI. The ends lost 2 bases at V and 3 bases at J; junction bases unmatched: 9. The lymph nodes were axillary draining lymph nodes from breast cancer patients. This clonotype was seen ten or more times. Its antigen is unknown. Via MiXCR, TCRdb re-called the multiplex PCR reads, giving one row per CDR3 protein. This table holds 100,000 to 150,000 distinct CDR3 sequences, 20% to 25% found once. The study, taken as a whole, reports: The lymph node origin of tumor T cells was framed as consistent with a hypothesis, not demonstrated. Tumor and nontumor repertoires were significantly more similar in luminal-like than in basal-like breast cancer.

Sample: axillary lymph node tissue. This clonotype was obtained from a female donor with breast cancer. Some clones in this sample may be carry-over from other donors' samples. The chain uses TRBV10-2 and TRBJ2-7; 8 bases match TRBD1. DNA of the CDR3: TGCGCCAGCAGTGAGGAAACAGGGGGTCTGTTCTACGAGCAGTACTTC. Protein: CASSEETGGLFYEQYF.